This T cell receptor beta chain was recovered during a study of cytomegalovirus exposure and HLA in healthy donors. Study-wide findings and caveats: Researchers reported that a few CMV-associated chains were confirmed in vitro as CMV antigen-specific. Reported results showed that the classifier diagnosed cytomegalovirus status with high specificity and sensitivity.

CDR1 is SGHRS, CDR2 YFSETQ, per germline. V shed 0 bases and J shed 0 bases, with 4 bases lying between them. This CDR3 has 14 residues. A note on this clone: Its antigen is unknown.

Some clones are missing from TCRdb's copy, which holds only in-frame ones; the method was immunoSEQ multiplex PCR. Counted here are roughly 80,000 clones, 85% to 95% occurring once; the ten biggest clones make up roughly 0.65%. The TCR sequence derives from a man younger than 35 in good health and CMV-seronegative. The material sequenced was PBMCs. This sequence joins TRBV5-1 and TRBJ2-1; unclear D gene. CDR3 sequence reads: CASSLGSSYNEQFF. As DNA, the CDR3 is TGCGCCAGCAGCTTGGGGAGCTCCTACAATGAGCAGTTCTTC.